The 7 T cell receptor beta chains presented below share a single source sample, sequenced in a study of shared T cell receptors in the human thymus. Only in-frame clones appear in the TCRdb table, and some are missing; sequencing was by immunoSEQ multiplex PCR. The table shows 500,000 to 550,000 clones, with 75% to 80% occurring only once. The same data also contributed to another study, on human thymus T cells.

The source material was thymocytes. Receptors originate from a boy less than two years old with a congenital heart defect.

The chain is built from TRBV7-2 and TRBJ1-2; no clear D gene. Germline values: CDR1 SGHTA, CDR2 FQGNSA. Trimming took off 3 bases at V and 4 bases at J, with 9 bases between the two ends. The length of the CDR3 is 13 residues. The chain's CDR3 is CASSFRRFYGYTF. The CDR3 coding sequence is TGTGCCAGCAGCTTTCGCAGATTCTATGGCTACACCTTC. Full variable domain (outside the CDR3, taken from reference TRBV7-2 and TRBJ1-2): GAGVSQSPSNKVTEKGKDVELRCDPISGHTALYWYRQSLGQGLEFLIYFQGNSAPDKSGLPSDRFSAERTGGSVSTLTIQRTQQEDSAVYLCASSFRRFYGYTFGSGTRLTVV.

CDR3 loop: CASSSGQGISGANVLTF. CDR3 bases: TGTGCCAGCAGCTCGGGACAGGGGATCTCTGGGGCCAACGTCCTGACTTTC. The rearrangement joins TRBV5-6 to TRBJ2-6, with 10 positions matching TRBD1. Germline V gives CDR1 SGHDT, CDR2 YYEEEE. Losses at the gene ends were 3 bases for V and 0 bases for J; bases not matched to a gene: 3. This CDR3 spans 17 amino acids.

CDR3: CASGATEQYF. The CDR3 DNA follows: TGTGCCAGCGGGGCAACCGAGCAGTACTTC. The chain employs TRBV21-1 and TRBJ2-7; TRBD1 was called by the table and not checked on the DNA. TRBV21-1 is marked as a pseudogene. This CDR3 contains 10 residues.

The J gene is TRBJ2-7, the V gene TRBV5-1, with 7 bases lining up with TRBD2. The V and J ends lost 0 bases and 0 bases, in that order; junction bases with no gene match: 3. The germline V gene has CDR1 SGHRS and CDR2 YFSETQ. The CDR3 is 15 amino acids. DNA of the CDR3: TGCGCCAGCAGCTTGGCACTAGCGTACTCCTACGAGCAGTACTTC. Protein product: CASSLALAYSYEQYF.

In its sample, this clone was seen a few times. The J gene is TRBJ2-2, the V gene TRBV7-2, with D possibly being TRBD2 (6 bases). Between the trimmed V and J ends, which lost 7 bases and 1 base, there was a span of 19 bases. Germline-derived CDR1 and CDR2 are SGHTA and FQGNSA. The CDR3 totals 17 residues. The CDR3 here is CASTIPLLGGNTGELFF. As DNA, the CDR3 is TGTGCCAGCACCATTCCTCTACTCGGGGGGAACACCGGGGAGCTGTTTTTT.

The CDR3 here is CAIRSGTGEIERDYNEQFF. The CDR3 DNA reads as TGTGCCATCAGATCCGGGACAGGGGAAATAGAGAGGGATTACAATGAGCAGTTCTTC. The gene calls are TRBV10-3 and TRBJ2-1, with 10 positions matching TRBD1. From germline, CDR1 is ENHRY and CDR2 SYGVKD. V lost 6 bases and J lost 4; bases outside the gene matches: 18. The CDR3 totals 19 residues.

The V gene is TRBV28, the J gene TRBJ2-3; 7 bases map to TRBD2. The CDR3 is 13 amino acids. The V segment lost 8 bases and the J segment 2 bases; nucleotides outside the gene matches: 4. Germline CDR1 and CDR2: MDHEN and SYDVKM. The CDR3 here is CASQRDYTDTQYF. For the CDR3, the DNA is TGTGCCAGCCAGCGGGACTACACAGATACGCAGTATTTT.